The clone carrying this T cell receptor beta chain was counted between two and nine times. Its antigen is as yet unknown. These data come from a study of T cell repertoires in cytomegalovirus infection. TCRdb passed the reads through MiXCR, listing each CDR3 protein once. Of approximately 260,000 distinct CDR3 sequences in the sample, under 25% were seen once. Germline V gives CDR1 MNHNS, CDR2 SASEGT. Trimming cost V 2 bases and J 6 bases, with 14 bases left between them. The CDR3 extends over 15 amino acids. The chain has TRBV6-1 and TRBJ1-5; a possible D gene is TRBD1 (6 bases). The receptor was isolated from a human donor in good health (CMV status not recorded). Some clones in this sample may be carry-over from other donors' samples. The source was cultured PBMCs, collected from culture after CMV antigen stimulation. CDR3 nucleotide sequence: TGTGCCAGCAGTGAACTAACAGGGTCTTTTCAGCCCCAGCATTTT. Its protein is CASSELTGSFQPQHF.